This T cell receptor beta chain was sequenced in a study of blood T cell repertoires in COVID-19. Study-wide context: Sites across the United States, Italy and Spain contributed samples from acute and convalescent COVID-19.

This clone has only one observation. Trimming cost V 7 bases and J 7 bases, with 23 bases left between them. The CDR3 spans 15 residues. CDR1 is SQVTM and CDR2 is ANQGSEA in the germline V gene. Data came from immunoSEQ multiplex PCR; TCRdb stores just in-frame clones and leaves some out. Here the sample spans over 400,000 clones, around 85% being singletons. The sequence came from a human donor in a cohort sampled during active COVID-19. Sequencing was performed on peripheral blood. The chain recombines TRBV29-1 with TRBJ2-1; TRBD2 is a possible D gene (6 bases). In DNA, the CDR3 is TGCAGCGGCACTTCCGGGGGAGAAGGTGGGAATGAGCAGTTCTTC. This sequence encodes CSGTSGGEGGNEQFF.